One sample yielded the 10 T cell receptor beta chains listed below, sequenced in a study of tissue T cells after allogeneic stem cell transplantation. This table comes from immunoSEQ multiplex PCR, and its TCRdb copy is limited to in-frame clones, with some not included. The data show about 22,000 clones, almost 70% seen once. The sample consisted of blood. The receptors were gathered from a female BALB/c mouse in good health. For the strain, the MHC haplotype given is H2-d.

Comments on this clone: Gene names are mouse gene names. The CDR3 extends 1 residue past the end of the read, so its final part is completed from the germline J gene. The V gene is TRBV5, the J gene TRBJ1-3; D is possibly TRBD1 (6 bases). From germline, CDR1 is LGHNA and CDR2 YNLKQL (reference sequence). Trimming pared 4 bases from V and 0 bases from J, leaving 10 bases between. This CDR3 has 15 residues. CDR3 DNA (partial): TGTGCCAGCAGCCCCGGACAGAATTCTGGAAATACGCTCTAT. Translated: CASSPGQNSGNTLY. The whole CDR3 protein is CASSPGQNSGNTLYF.

In this sample, this clone turned up a few times. Mouse gene names and germline throughout. CDR3 bases read: TGTGGTGCTAGGGACAGTTCCTATAATTCGCCCCTCTAC. This encodes CGARDSSYNSPLY. The whole CDR3 region reads CGARDSSYNSPLYF. The rearrangement uses TRBV20 and TRBJ1-6; D is unclear. Sequencing ends 1 residue short of the CDR3 end; the germline J gene provides the rest. TRBJ1-6 is known as an ORF, though its function is uncertain. V lost 0 bases and J lost 0, with 3 bases in between. The CDR3 is 14 amino acids. Germline CDR1 and CDR2: GFQATS and STVNSAI.

In regard to this clone: Gene labels here are mouse ones. Read sequence stops 1 residue before the CDR3 end, and the germline J gene provides the missing end. The J gene is TRBJ2-5, the V gene TRBV19, with TRBD2 matching 7 bases. CDR1 is FNHDT and CDR2 is SITEND in the germline V gene (reference sequence). This CDR3 spans 13 amino acids. With V trimmed by 3 bases and J by 6 bases, 4 bases remained unmatched. CDR3 in amino acids: CASSTLGRDTQYF. CDR3 bases read: TGTGCCAGCAGTACACTGGGGAGGGACACCCAGTAC. Full variable domain (missing parts from reference TRBV19 and TRBJ2-5): GGIITQTPKFLIGQEGQKLTLKCQQNFNHDTMYWYRQDSGKGLRLIYYSITENDLQKGDLSEGYDASREKKSSFSLTVTSAQKNEMAVFLCASSTLGRDTQYFGPGTRLLVL.

This clone was recorded a few times. Gene names and germline refer to mouse. The CDR3 end is not reached by the read, which stops 1 residue before it; the germline J gene fills it in. This chain joins TRBV13-3 and TRBJ2-1; 9 bases are shared with TRBD1. Unmatched junction bases numbered 0, after V lost 5 bases and J lost 3 bases. Germline V gene data show CDR1 as NNHDY and CDR2 as SYVADS. This CDR3 contains 13 residues. CDR3 DNA (partial): TGTGCCAGCAGGGACAGGGGCTATGCTGAGCAGTTC. The encoded protein is CASRDRGYAEQF. In full, the CDR3 reads CASRDRGYAEQFF.

In regard to this clone: Genes and germline are mouse. Sequencing ends 1 residue short of the CDR3 end; the germline J gene provides the rest. The chain combines TRBV24 with TRBJ1-6, with 7 nucleotides matching TRBD1. TRBJ1-6 has ORF status, its function being uncertain. After removal of 6 bases from V and 1 base from J, the junction contained 6 bases not matched to a gene. Germline values: CDR1 KGHTA, CDR2 FRNEEI. This CDR3 has 16 residues. The sequenced CDR3 bases are TGTGCCAGCAGCGGGGACAGAATATCCTATAATTCGCCCCTCTAC. This translates into CASSGDRISYNSPLY. The whole CDR3 protein reads CASSGDRISYNSPLYF.

This clone was seen only a few times. Mouse germline and gene names are used. The CDR3 DNA, read in part, is TGTGCCAGCAGTCTGGGGGATAACTATGCTGAGCAGTTC. This codes for CASSLGDNYAEQF. The full-length CDR3 reads as CASSLGDNYAEQFF. V gene TRBV14 combines with J gene TRBJ2-1; 7 bases map to TRBD2. The sequence runs out 1 residue before the end of the CDR3; the remainder is reconstructed from the germline J gene. V lost 4 bases and J lost 0; bases outside the gene matches: 1. This CDR3 comprises 14 residues. CDR1 and CDR2 from the germline V gene are SGHDT and FRDEAV.

This clone has just a few counts. Each gene name is a mouse one. The read ends 1 residue early relative to the CDR3; the germline J gene fills the gap. This sequence joins TRBV1 and TRBJ2-7, with D perhaps TRBD1 (6 bases). Germline CDR1 reads NSQYPW; CDR2 reads LRSPGD (reference sequence). The CDR3 has 13 residues. V lost 3 bases, J lost 4 bases, and 10 bases lay in between. The CDR3 protein is CTCSAQQGYEQYF. The CDR3 DNA, read in part, is TGCACCTGCAGTGCCCAACAGGGTTATGAACAGTAC. Supplemented by reference TRBV1 and TRBJ2-7, the full variable domain reads VTLLEQNPRWRLVPRGQAVNLRCILKNSQYPWMSWYQQDLQKQLQWLFTLRSPGDKEVKSLPGADYLATRVTDTELRLQVANMSQGRTLYCTCSAQQGYEQYFGPGTRLTVL.

This clone was recorded a few times. Germline and genes here are mouse. The CDR3 is cut off 1 residue early in the read; its end comes from the germline J gene. The chain carries TRBV20 and TRBJ1-2; 7 nucleotides align to TRBD1. The CDR3 runs to 14 residues. Germline V gene data show CDR1 as GFQATS and CDR2 as STVNSAI. V shed 2 bases, J shed 0 bases, and the junction held 3 bases outside the gene matches. The CDR3 here is CGARSGQANSDYTF. The sequenced CDR3 bases are TGTGGTGCTAGGAGTGGACAGGCAAACTCCGACTACACC.

About this clone itself: Mouse gene names apply. The sequence runs out 1 residue before the end of the CDR3; the remainder is reconstructed from the germline J gene. J is TRBJ1-6 and V is TRBV20, with 7 positions matching TRBD1. TRBJ1-6 counts as an open reading frame of uncertain function. Germline CDR1 reads GFQATS; CDR2 reads STVNSAI. This CDR3 contains 16 residues. The junction had 5 bases not matched to a gene; V was cut back by 3 bases and J by 0 bases. CDR3 DNA, as far as it was read: TGTGGTGCTAGAGTAGGGACAGATTCCTATAATTCGCCCCTCTAC. Protein product: CGARVGTDSYNSPLY. The entire CDR3 reads CGARVGTDSYNSPLYF.

Note on this clone: The gene symbols are mouse symbols. The read is 1 residue too short to cover the CDR3 end, so that end is filled in from the germline J gene. The rearrangement links TRBV19 to TRBJ2-3; D is uncertain. The V end lost 4 bases, the J end lost 3 bases, and 0 bases lay between the germline ends. Germline V gene data show CDR1 as FNHDT and CDR2 as SITEND (reference sequence). The CDR3 totals 10 residues. The CDR3 spells CASSAETLYF. The CDR3 bases that were read are TGTGCCAGCAGTGCAGAAACGCTGTAT.